This T cell receptor beta chain derives from a study of identical twins. MiXCR was run by TCRdb on the 5' RACE reads, yielding one entry per CDR3 protein. The sample lists approximately 670,000 distinct CDR3 sequences, roughly 6% occurring once. The CDR3 spans 17 residues. The junction had 8 bases not matched to a gene; V was cut back by 3 bases and J by 1 base. Germline values: CDR1 KGHSH, CDR2 LQKENI. Sequences were obtained from naive T cells sorted from blood. This receptor was taken from a man between 18 and 35 years old in good health. The chain joins TRBV18 to TRBJ2-4, with 8 bases identical to TRBD1. CDR3 residues: CASSPGTGLNAKNIQYF. In DNA, the CDR3 is TGTGCCAGCTCACCTGGGACAGGCCTAAACGCCAAAAACATTCAGTACTTC.